This T cell receptor (beta chain) was found in a study of OX40 agonist ivuxolimab in advanced cancers. Looking at the study overall: With ivuxolimab, an agonistic anti-OX40 (CD134) antibody, patients were treated.

Germline-derived CDR1 and CDR2 are SQVTM and ANQGSEA. Trimming removed 0 bases from V and 11 bases from J, with 19 bases in between. The CDR3 contains 14 residues. The repertoire was sequenced with immunoSEQ multiplex PCR; TCRdb's copy has only in-frame clones and lacks some. The sample carries 57,000 or so clones, roughly 92% recorded once. The starting material was CD4+ or CD8+ T cells sorted from blood, obtained in a trial of the OX40 agonist ivuxolimab. The gene calls are TRBV29-1 and TRBJ2-5; D is possibly TRBD2 (6 bases). The sequence came from an adult with an advanced solid tumor such as melanoma, head and neck, liver or kidney cancer. The DNA of the CDR3 is TGCAGCGTTGAAGAACGCGGGATGACCTCTTCGCAGTACTTC. Amino acids: CSVEERGMTSSQYF.